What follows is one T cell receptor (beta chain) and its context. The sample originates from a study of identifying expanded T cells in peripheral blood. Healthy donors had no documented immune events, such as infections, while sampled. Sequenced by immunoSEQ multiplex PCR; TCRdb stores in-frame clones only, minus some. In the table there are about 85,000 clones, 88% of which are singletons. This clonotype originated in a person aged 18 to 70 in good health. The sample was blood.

CDR3 amino acids: CASSIQQGKNEQFF. CDR3 DNA: TGTGCCAGTAGTATTCAACAGGGGAAAAATGAGCAGTTCTTC. V gene TRBV19 combines with J gene TRBJ2-1, with 7 bases aligning to TRBD1. With V trimmed by 3 bases and J by 7 bases, 6 bases remained unmatched. Germline lookup yields CDR1 LNHDA and CDR2 SQIVND (reference sequence). The CDR3 totals 14 residues.